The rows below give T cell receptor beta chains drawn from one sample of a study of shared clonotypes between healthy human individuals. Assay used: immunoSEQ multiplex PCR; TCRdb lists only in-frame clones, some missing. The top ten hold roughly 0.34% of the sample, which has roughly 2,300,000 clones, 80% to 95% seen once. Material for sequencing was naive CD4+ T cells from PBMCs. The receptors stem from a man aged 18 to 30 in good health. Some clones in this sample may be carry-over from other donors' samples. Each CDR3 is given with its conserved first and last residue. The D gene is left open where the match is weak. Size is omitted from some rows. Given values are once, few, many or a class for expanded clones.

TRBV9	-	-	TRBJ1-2	CASSPGPGPYGYTF	TGTGCCAGCAGCCCCGGGCCAGGACCATATGGCTACACCTTC
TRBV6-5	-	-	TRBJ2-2	CASSYGSLPGTGELFF	TGTGCCAGCAGTTACGGCAGTCTCCCGGGCACCGGGGAGCTGTTTTTT
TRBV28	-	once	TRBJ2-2	CAIKKRHRTGELFF	TGTGCCATCAAAAAGCGCCACAGGACCGGGGAGCTGTTTTTT
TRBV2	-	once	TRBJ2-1	CASRGDKPSYNEQFF	TGTGCCAGCAGAGGGGACAAGCCCTCATACAATGAGCAGTTCTTC
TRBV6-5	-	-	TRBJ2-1	CASSYSPPVLANEQFF	TGTGCCAGCAGTTACTCACCCCCGGTCCTGGCGAATGAGCAGTTCTTC
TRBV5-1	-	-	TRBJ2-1	CASSLGGFTYNEQFF	TGCGCCAGCAGCTTGGGGGGGTTTACTTACAATGAGCAGTTCTTC
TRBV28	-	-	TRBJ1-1	CASSPSGGRLNTEAFF	TGTGCCAGCAGTCCTTCGGGGGGGCGGCTGAACACTGAAGCTTTCTTT
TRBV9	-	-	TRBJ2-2	CASSVGAGGKTGELFF	TGTGCCAGCAGCGTAGGAGCAGGGGGGAAGACCGGGGAGCTGTTTTTT
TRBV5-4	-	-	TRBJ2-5	CASSPMFTETQYF	TGTGCCAGCTCCCCAATGTTTACGGAGACCCAGTACTTC
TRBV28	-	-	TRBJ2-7	CASSLIPAYEQYF	TGTGCCAGCAGTTTAATTCCAGCCTACGAGCAGTACTTC
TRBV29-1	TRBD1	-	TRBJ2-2	CSVGTGAVGLFF	TGCAGCGTTGGGACAGGGGCCGTAGGGCTGTTTTTT
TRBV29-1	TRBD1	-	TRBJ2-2	CSVEGTGGLGTGELFF	TGCAGCGTTGAAGGGACAGGGGGCTTGGGCACCGGGGAGCTGTTTTTT
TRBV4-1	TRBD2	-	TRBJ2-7	CASSPGLAGVAYEQYF	TGCGCCAGCAGCCCTGGACTAGCGGGAGTGGCGTACGAGCAGTACTTC
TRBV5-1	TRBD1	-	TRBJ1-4	CASSLAPQGAGEKLFF	TGCGCCAGCAGCTTGGCTCCTCAGGGGGCTGGAGAAAAACTGTTTTTT
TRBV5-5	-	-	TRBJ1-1	CASSILTGVNTEAFF	TGTGCCAGCAGCATACTGACGGGAGTCAACACTGAAGCTTTCTTT
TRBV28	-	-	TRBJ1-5	CASSQGRVHQPQHF	TGTGCCAGCTCCCAGGGGAGGGTCCATCAGCCCCAGCATTTT
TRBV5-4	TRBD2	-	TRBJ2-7	CASSLAGGGPLSYEQYF	TGTGCCAGCAGCTTGGCGGGGGGGGGCCCCCTCTCCTACGAGCAGTACTTC
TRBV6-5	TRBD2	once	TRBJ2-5	CASADRGGRGETQYF	TGTGCCAGCGCGGACCGGGGGGGGCGCGGAGAGACCCAGTACTTC
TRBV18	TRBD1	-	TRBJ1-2	CASSQRTGGVDNYGYTF	TGTGCCAGCTCACAACGGACAGGGGGTGTCGATAACTATGGCTACACCTTC
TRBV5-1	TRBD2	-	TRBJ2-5	CASSPGLAGAETQYF	TGCGCCAGCAGCCCCGGACTAGCGGGAGCCGAGACCCAGTACTTC
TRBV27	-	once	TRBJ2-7	CASSLGPTGIYEQYF	TGTGCCAGCAGTTTAGGACCAACAGGAATCTACGAGCAGTACTTC
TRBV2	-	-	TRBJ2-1	CASRGQGPYEQFF	TGTGCCAGCAGAGGACAAGGCCCCTACGAGCAGTTCTTC
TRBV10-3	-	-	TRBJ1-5	CAISESTGSNQPQHF	TGTGCCATCAGTGAGTCGACGGGGAGCAATCAGCCCCAGCATTTT
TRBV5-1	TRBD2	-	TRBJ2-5	CASSLEPGGVQETQYF	TGCGCCAGCAGCTTGGAGCCGGGAGGGGTCCAAGAGACCCAGTACTTC
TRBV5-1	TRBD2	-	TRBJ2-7	CASSRGGLAEAYEQYF	TGCGCCAGCAGCAGGGGGGGACTAGCGGAAGCCTACGAGCAGTACTTC
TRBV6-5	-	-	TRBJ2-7	CASSYSWRDTTYEQYF	TGTGCCAGCAGTTACTCGTGGAGGGACACCACCTACGAGCAGTACTTC
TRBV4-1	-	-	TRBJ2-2	CASSQVSPGELFF	TGCGCCAGCAGCCAAGTATCTCCCGGGGAGCTGTTTTTT
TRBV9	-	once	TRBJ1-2	CASSVDQGGYGYTF	TGTGCCAGCAGCGTAGATCAGGGAGGCTATGGCTACACCTTC
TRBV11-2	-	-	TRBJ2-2	CASSQDSNTGELFF	TGTGCCAGCAGCCAAGACAGTAACACCGGGGAGCTGTTTTTT
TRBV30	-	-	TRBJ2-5	CAWANSEETQYF	TGTGCCTGGGCAAACTCCGAAGAGACCCAGTACTTC
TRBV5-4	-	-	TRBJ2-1	CASSGGGNPSYNEQFF	TGTGCCAGCAGCGGGGGCGGGAACCCCTCCTACAATGAGCAGTTCTTC
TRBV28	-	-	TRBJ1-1	CASRAVNTEAFF	TGTGCCAGCCGGGCAGTGAACACTGAAGCTTTCTTT
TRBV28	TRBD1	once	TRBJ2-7	CAAGGTGGNEQYF	TGTGCCGCAGGTGGGACAGGGGGCAACGAGCAGTACTTC
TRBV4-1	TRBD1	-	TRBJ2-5	CASSSRDRDMETQYF	TGCGCCAGCAGCTCGCGGGACAGGGATATGGAGACCCAGTACTTC
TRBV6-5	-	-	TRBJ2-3	CASSYSLGDTQYF	TGTGCCAGCAGTTACTCCCTTGGAGATACGCAGTATTTT
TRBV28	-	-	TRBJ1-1	CASTRMGKRRLHEAFF	TGTGCCAGCACCCGAATGGGAAAGAGGCGTTTGCATGAAGCTTTCTTT
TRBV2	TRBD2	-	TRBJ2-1	CASSMTALSAGGPNEQFF	TGTGCCAGCAGCATGACCGCCTTGAGCGCGGGAGGGCCGAATGAGCAGTTCTTC
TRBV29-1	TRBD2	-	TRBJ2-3	CSAETGGSTDTQYF	TGCAGCGCCGAAACGGGAGGCAGCACAGATACGCAGTATTTT
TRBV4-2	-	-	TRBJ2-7	CASSQDRSYEQYF	TGTGCCAGCAGCCAAGACAGGAGCTACGAGCAGTACTTC
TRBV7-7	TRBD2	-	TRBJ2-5	CASSFTLAGGETQYF	TGTGCCAGCAGCTTTACACTAGCGGGAGGCGAGACCCAGTACTTC
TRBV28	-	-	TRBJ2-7	CASSLLSYEQYF	TGTGCCAGCAGCCTCCTATCCTACGAGCAGTACTTC
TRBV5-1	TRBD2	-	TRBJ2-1	CASGILPGLAGNEQFF	TGCGCCAGCGGGATACTTCCGGGACTAGCAGGCAATGAGCAGTTCTTC
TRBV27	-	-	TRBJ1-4	CASSPRAGQWFEKLFF	TGTGCCAGCAGTCCACGCGCGGGACAATGGTTTGAAAAACTGTTTTTT
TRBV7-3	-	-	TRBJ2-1	CASSLWASSYNEQFF	TGTGCCAGCAGCTTGTGGGCTAGCTCCTACAATGAGCAGTTCTTC
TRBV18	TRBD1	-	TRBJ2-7	CASSPGQGEIGYEQYF	TGTGCCAGCTCACCGGGACAGGGTGAAATAGGGTACGAGCAGTACTTC